This paragraph covers one TCR beta chain sequence. This CDR3 contains 15 residues. Trimming left V 7 bases short and J 0 bases short, with 15 bases between. CDR1 is SGHRS and CDR2 is YFSETQ in the germline V gene. This record belongs to a study of blood T cell repertoires in COVID-19. On the study more broadly: Italy, Spain and the United States were the sources of the convalescent and acute COVID-19 samples. In each case, the material was cDNA or gDNA derived from T cells, B-cell-depleted T cells, or PBMCs.

Original data processing: Cell counts per sample came from amplifying reference gene primers. Here immunoSEQ multiplex PCR was the method, and the copy in TCRdb shows in-frame clones only, minus some. Clonal size and the V and J genes are those of that table, whereas D and trimming came from the DNA. The table has 87,000 or so clones, over 80% seen once; the top ten hold 11%. This receptor was obtained from a man aged 80 or over with acute or convalescent COVID-19. The sample was peripheral blood. V gene TRBV5-1 combines with J gene TRBJ2-3; possible D gene TRBD1, 5 bases. CDR3 DNA: TGCGCCAGCTCCAGGGTGGGCGATAGCACAGATACGCAGTATTTT. Amino acids: CASSRVGDSTDTQYF.